The rows below give T cell receptor beta chains drawn from one sample of a study of shared clonotypes between healthy human individuals. Assay used: immunoSEQ multiplex PCR; TCRdb lists only in-frame clones, some missing. The sample holds hundreds of thousands of clones; around 75% are singletons and the top ten take roughly 13%. Sequences were obtained from PBMCs. The receptor set was obtained from a woman in her 40s in good health. Some clones in this sample may be carry-over from other donors' samples. Both conserved end residues are part of each CDR3. The D gene is left open where the match is weak. Size is stated for part of the rows, as once, few or many counts, or as a class when the clone is expanded.

>17|TRBV5-1|-|TRBJ2-5|-
CASSLRTAERLQETQYF
TGCGCCAGCAGCCTCCGGACAGCCGAAAGACTCCAAGAGACCCAGTACTTC
>16|TRBV7-9|-|TRBJ2-7|TRBD1
CASSLATGQGFHEQYF
TGTGCCAGCAGCCTGGCTACGGGACAGGGATTCCACGAGCAGTACTTC
>14|TRBV27|-|TRBJ2-5|-
CASSLRVSVETQYF
TGTGCCAGCAGTTTAAGAGTCTCTGTCGAGACCCAGTACTTC
>15|TRBV7-3|-|TRBJ2-3|-
CASSLDPGITDTQYF
TGTGCCAGCAGCTTAGATCCGGGAATCACAGATACGCAGTATTTT
>18|TRBV4-2|-|TRBJ2-1|-
CASSLSDLGSTEGVEQFF
TGTGCCAGCAGCCTATCCGACCTAGGGTCCACAGAGGGAGTTGAGCAGTTCTTC
>13|TRBV9|-|TRBJ2-1|-
CASSVDLWSEQFF
TGTGCCAGCAGCGTAGACCTGTGGAGTGAGCAGTTCTTC
>16|TRBV7-6|-|TRBJ2-5|TRBD2
CASSLYAGGTGETQYF
TGTGCCAGCAGCTTATACGCGGGAGGCACGGGGGAGACCCAGTACTTC
>18|TRBV6-7|-|TRBJ1-3|-
CASRKQPAEGISGNTIYF
TGTGCCAGCAGAAAACAACCCGCGGAGGGAATCTCTGGAAACACCATATATTTT
>13|TRBV12-5|-|TRBJ2-1|-
CASGLSPYNEQFF
TGTGCTAGTGGTTTGTCCCCCTACAATGAGCAGTTCTTC
>14|TRBV30|few|TRBJ1-5|-
CAWNSPVGNQPQHF
TGTGCCTGGAATTCTCCAGTGGGCAATCAGCCCCAGCATTTT
>15|TRBV5-1|-|TRBJ2-1|TRBD2
CASSLESGRAGEQFF
TGCGCCAGCAGCTTGGAAAGCGGGAGGGCCGGTGAGCAGTTCTTC
>13|TRBV6-1|-|TRBJ1-2|-
CATRGAGVYGYTF
TGTGCCACCAGAGGGGCTGGTGTATATGGCTACACCTTC
>14|TRBV2|few|TRBJ1-5|-
CASTPEGVFQPQHF
TGTGCCAGCACCCCGGAAGGGGTTTTTCAGCCCCAGCATTTT
>13|TRBV19|-|TRBJ1-5|TRBD1
CASSPTGEQPQHF
TGTGCCAGTAGTCCAACAGGGGAGCAGCCCCAGCATTTT
>14|TRBV4-1|-|TRBJ1-5|TRBD1
CASSQATGYQPQHF
TGCGCCAGCAGCCAAGCGACAGGGTATCAGCCCCAGCATTTT
>16|TRBV4-3|-|TRBJ2-6|-
CASSPSTGTGANVLTF
TGCGCCAGCAGCCCATCAACAGGGACTGGGGCCAACGTCCTGACTTTC
>13|TRBV18|-|TRBJ1-2|-
CASSPGGDYGYTF
TGTGCCAGCTCACCGGGGGGGGACTATGGCTACACCTTC
>14|TRBV5-1|-|TRBJ1-5|-
CASSPLSTDQPQHF
TGCGCCAGCAGCCCCCTATCCACCGATCAGCCCCAGCATTTT
>10|TRBV2|-|TRBJ1-2|-
CASSVGKNTF
TGTGCCAGCAGTGTAGGAAAGAACACCTTC
>15|TRBV5-1|-|TRBJ2-7|-
CASSLGAGETYEQYF
TGCGCCAGCAGCTTGGGCGCAGGGGAAACCTACGAGCAGTACTTC
>15|TRBV5-1|-|TRBJ2-6|-
CASSWTPAGANVLTF
TGCGCCAGCAGCTGGACACCCGCCGGGGCCAACGTCCTGACTTTC
>13|TRBV7-2|few|TRBJ1-5|-
CASSPDRYQPQHF
TGTGCCAGCAGCCCCGACAGATATCAGCCCCAGCATTTT
>15|TRBV6-5|-|TRBJ2-3|-
CASSYSPLSTDTQYF
TGTGCCAGCAGTTACAGTCCCCTAAGCACAGATACGCAGTATTTT
>17|TRBV10-3|few|TRBJ2-4|-
CAISESRRAGHQNIQYF
TGTGCCATCAGTGAGTCGAGGAGGGCCGGCCATCAAAACATTCAGTACTTC
>14|TRBV6-1|-|TRBJ1-1|TRBD1
CASSRDSLNTEAFF
TGTGCCAGCAGCCGGGACAGTCTTAACACTGAAGCTTTCTTT
>12|TRBV6-5|-|TRBJ2-1|-
CASSPAGRKQFF
TGTGCCAGCAGTCCCGCAGGGAGAAAGCAGTTCTTC
>14|TRBV19|-|TRBJ1-1|-
CASSIYSMNTEAFF
TGTGCCAGTAGTATTTACAGCATGAACACTGAAGCTTTCTTT
>18|TRBV4-2|-|TRBJ2-3|TRBD2
CASSQGRSSGRGVDTQYF
TGTGCCAGCAGCCAAGGACGGTCTAGCGGGAGGGGGGTAGATACGCAGTATTTT
>14|TRBV2|-|TRBJ1-3|-
CASTPESSGNTIYF
TGTGCCAGCACCCCGGAGTCATCTGGAAACACCATATATTTT
>15|TRBV30|many|TRBJ2-1|TRBD2
CAWSVLGTSGTEQFF
TGTGCCTGGAGTGTACTCGGGACTAGCGGGACTGAGCAGTTCTTC
>16|TRBV27|-|TRBJ1-1|-
CASSYGAGRGNTEAFF
TGTGCCAGCAGTTATGGGGCAGGGAGAGGCAACACTGAAGCTTTCTTT
>16|TRBV5-8|-|TRBJ2-3|-
CASSLGIAASTDTQYF
TGTGCCAGCAGCTTGGGTATAGCGGCTAGCACAGATACGCAGTATTTT
>13|TRBV7-2|few|TRBJ1-5|-
CASSWTENQPQHF
TGTGCCAGCAGCTGGACAGAGAATCAGCCCCAGCATTTT
>19|TRBV7-9|-|TRBJ2-2|-
CASSSLEDGDLLLTGELFF
TGTGCCAGCAGCTCACTCGAGGACGGCGACCTATTACTCACCGGGGAGCTGTTTTTT
>15|TRBV5-4|-|TRBJ2-7|TRBD2
CASSRTSGYTYEQYF
TGTGCCAGCAGCCGGACTAGCGGTTACACCTACGAGCAGTACTTC
>15|TRBV28|-|TRBJ2-5|TRBD1
CASSRTGGPGETQYF
TGTGCCAGCAGCCGGACAGGGGGTCCTGGAGAGACCCAGTACTTC
>11|TRBV2|-|TRBJ2-7|-
CASSELYEQYF
TGTGCCAGCAGTGAGCTGTACGAGCAGTACTTC
>17|TRBV19|-|TRBJ1-5|TRBD1
CASSRGQGRGGNQPQHF
TGTGCCAGTAGTAGGGGACAGGGAAGGGGTGGCAATCAGCCCCAGCATTTT
>13|TRBV7-8|once|TRBJ2-7|TRBD2
CASSWTSSYEQYF
TGTGCCAGCAGCTGGACTAGCTCCTACGAGCAGTACTTC
>13|TRBV16|-|TRBJ1-4|-
CASSRTNNEKLFF
TGTGCCAGCAGCCGAACCAATAATGAAAAACTGTTTTTT
>16|TRBV4-1|-|TRBJ2-5|TRBD2
CASSQDPTSGRNLQYF
TGCGCCAGCAGCCAAGATCCGACTAGCGGGAGGAACCTTCAGTACTTC
>13|TRBV5-1|-|TRBJ1-1|-
CASTRKGDTEAFF
TGCGCCAGCACCCGCAAGGGGGACACTGAAGCTTTCTTT
>13|TRBV6-4|-|TRBJ2-3|-
CASSENRGDTQYF
TGTGCCAGCAGTGAAAATCGTGGAGATACGCAGTATTTT
>16|TRBV11-2|-|TRBJ2-5|TRBD1
CASSFSGTGGYETQYF
TGTGCCAGCAGCTTCTCCGGGACAGGGGGCTATGAGACCCAGTACTTC
>14|TRBV15|once|TRBJ2-1|-
CATSRDKVLVEQFF
TGTGCCACCAGCAGAGATAAGGTGTTGGTTGAGCAGTTCTTC
>14|TRBV15|-|TRBJ1-2|-
CATSRDRPGTGYTF
TGTGCCACCAGCAGAGACCGACCCGGAACAGGCTACACCTTC
>14|TRBV28|once|TRBJ2-1|TRBD1
CASSPGTVYNEQFF
TGTGCCAGCAGCCCCGGGACAGTCTACAATGAGCAGTTCTTC
>18|TRBV12-2|-|TRBJ2-7|-
CASRPSSATERPLEEQYF
TGTGCAAGTCGCCCTTCTTCGGCGACCGAGAGACCGCTGGAAGAGCAGTACTTC
>15|TRBV15|once|TRBJ2-3|-
CATSSPGMITDTQYF
TGTGCCACCAGCAGCCCGGGGATGATCACAGATACGCAGTATTTT
>16|TRBV27|once|TRBJ1-5|TRBD1
CASSLSGQGASQPQHF
TGTGCCAGCAGTTTATCCGGACAGGGGGCCAGCCAGCCCCAGCATTTT
>14|TRBV7-9|few|TRBJ1-4|-
CASSFGGAREKLFF
TGTGCCAGCAGCTTTGGGGGCGCCCGGGAAAAACTGTTTTTT
>14|TRBV6-5|few|TRBJ1-6|-
CASSYAYRRTALHF
TGTGCCAGCAGTTACGCATACAGGAGGACTGCCCTCCACTTT